This TCR beta chain appears in the sequencing data of a study of T cell changes during pregnancy in multiple sclerosis. Assay: immunoSEQ multiplex PCR; the TCRdb copy retains only in-frame clones and omits some. The sample has about 44,000 clones, nearly 90% seen once. The CDR3 is made up of 14 amino acids. The ends lost 3 bases at V and 9 bases at J; junction bases unmatched: 5. Germline V gene lookup returns CDR1 GTSNPN and CDR2 SVGIG (reference sequence). The input for sequencing was CD4+ T cells from peripheral blood mononuclear cells, taken after pregnancy. The genes are TRBV30 and TRBJ1-6, with TRBD1 matching 10 bases. The sequence was collected from a female donor with multiple sclerosis, enrolled in a pregnancy study. The CDR3 DNA follows: TGTGCCTGGAGCGTCGACAGGGGGCCTTCACCCCTCCACTTT. It is translated as CAWSVDRGPSPLHF.